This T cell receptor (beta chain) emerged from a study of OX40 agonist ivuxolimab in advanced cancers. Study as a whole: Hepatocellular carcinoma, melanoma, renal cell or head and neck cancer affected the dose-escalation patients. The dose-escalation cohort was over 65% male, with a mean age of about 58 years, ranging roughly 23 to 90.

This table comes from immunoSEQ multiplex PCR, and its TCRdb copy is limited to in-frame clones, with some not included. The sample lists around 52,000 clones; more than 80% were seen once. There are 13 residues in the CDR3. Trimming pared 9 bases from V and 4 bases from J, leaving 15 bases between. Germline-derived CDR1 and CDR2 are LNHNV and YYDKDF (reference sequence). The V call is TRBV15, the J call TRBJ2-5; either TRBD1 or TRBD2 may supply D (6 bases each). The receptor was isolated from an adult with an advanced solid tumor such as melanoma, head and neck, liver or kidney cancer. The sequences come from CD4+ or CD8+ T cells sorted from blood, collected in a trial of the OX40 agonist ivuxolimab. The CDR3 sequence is CATTSGGGETQYF. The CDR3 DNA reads TGTGCCACTACCAGCGGAGGGGGAGAGACCCAGTACTTC.